This is a list of T cell receptor beta chains from one sample in a study of cytomegalovirus exposure and HLA in healthy donors. TCRdb keeps only in-frame clones here, not all; method: immunoSEQ multiplex PCR. The sample carries 110,000 to 150,000 clones, about 74% recorded once. Source material: PBMCs. The source is a woman between 35 and 50 years old in good health and CMV-seronegative. Both conserved end residues are part of each CDR3. A D gene is named only where the DNA matches it firmly. The size field is filled for only some rows; it gives once, few, many or a size class.

-	-	TRBV19	TRBJ2-6	CASSNVLGLPRGANVLTF	TGTGCCAGTAGTAACGTACTAGGTCTCCCACGAGGGGCCAACGTCCTGACTTTC
-	-	TRBV6-5	TRBJ2-2	CASKKAGNTGELFF	TGTGCCAGCAAGAAGGCAGGGAACACCGGGGAGCTGTTTTTT
-	-	TRBV5-4	TRBJ2-5	CASSLAQQGKGETQYF	TGTGCCAGCAGCTTGGCTCAGCAGGGGAAAGGAGAGACCCAGTACTTC
-	-	TRBV10-3	TRBJ1-1	CAISDLPSGTEAFF	TGTGCCATCAGTGACCTACCGTCGGGGACTGAAGCTTTCTTT
-	-	TRBV19	TRBJ1-4	CASSIATGGLQKLFF	TGTGCCAGTAGTATAGCGACGGGGGGGCTCCAAAAACTGTTTTTT
TRBD1	-	TRBV28	TRBJ1-1	CASSRAGGRITEAFF	TGTGCCAGCAGTAGGGCAGGGGGTAGGATCACTGAAGCTTTCTTT
TRBD1	-	TRBV7-2	TRBJ2-1	CASSSPLGQGAGEQFF	TGTGCCAGCAGCTCCCCGCTGGGACAGGGGGCTGGTGAGCAGTTCTTC
-	-	TRBV20-1	TRBJ2-5	CSARQAETQYF	TGCAGTGCTAGACAAGCCGAGACCCAGTACTTC
-	-	TRBV4-1	TRBJ1-5	CASSQEPGATNQPQHF	TGCGCCAGCAGCCAAGAACCAGGGGCTACGAATCAGCCCCAGCATTTT
TRBD1	-	TRBV30	TRBJ1-1	CAWLREQGDTEAFF	TGTGCCTGGCTCAGGGAACAGGGGGACACTGAAGCTTTCTTT
-	few	TRBV28	TRBJ1-1	CASSLFGGPNTEAFF	TGTGCCAGCAGTTTATTCGGGGGGCCAAACACTGAAGCTTTCTTT
-	-	TRBV11-1	TRBJ2-7	CASSQSIEQYF	TGTGCCAGCAGCCAAAGCATTGAGCAGTACTTC
-	-	TRBV5-1	TRBJ2-7	CASSLSLGGGVEQYF	TGCGCCAGCAGCTTGTCTTTGGGAGGAGGGGTCGAGCAGTACTTC
-	once	TRBV21-1	TRBJ2-5	CASSKGDRQETQYF	TGTGCCAGCAGCAAAGGGGACAGGCAAGAGACCCAGTACTTC
-	-	TRBV2	TRBJ2-1	CARGPQGNNEQFF	TGTGCCAGAGGACCGCAGGGTAACAATGAGCAGTTCTTC
-	-	TRBV13	TRBJ2-5	CASSRRQGGKETQYF	TGTGCCAGCAGCCGAAGACAGGGAGGTAAAGAGACCCAGTACTTC
TRBD2	-	TRBV7-8	TRBJ2-2	CASSLVAGENTGELFF	TGTGCCAGCAGCTTAGTTGCGGGAGAGAACACCGGGGAGCTGTTTTTT
TRBD1	-	TRBV5-1	TRBJ2-3	CASSFPGGADTQYF	TGCGCCAGCAGCTTTCCAGGGGGTGCAGATACGCAGTATTTT
-	-	TRBV29-1	TRBJ2-3	CSVGRGQTTDTQYF	TGCAGCGTTGGAAGAGGGCAGACAACAGATACGCAGTATTTT
-	-	TRBV4-1	TRBJ2-7	CASSQGQIHEQYF	TGCGCCAGCAGCCAAGGCCAGATCCACGAGCAGTACTTC
TRBD2	few	TRBV5-1	TRBJ2-2	CASSLLAGSSGELFF	TGCGCCAGCAGCTTGTTAGCGGGGTCTTCCGGGGAGCTGTTTTTT
-	-	TRBV7-9	TRBJ1-1	CASSFWRGSVSGTEAFF	TGTGCCAGCAGTTTCTGGAGGGGATCTGTTTCGGGAACTGAAGCTTTCTTT
TRBD1	-	TRBV5-4	TRBJ1-2	CASSLTGEYGYTF	TGTGCCAGCAGCTTGACAGGGGAATATGGCTACACCTTC
-	few	TRBV5-1	TRBJ2-7	CASRPQWPGYEQYF	TGCGCCAGCCGGCCCCAGTGGCCGGGCTACGAGCAGTACTTC
-	-	TRBV6-1	TRBJ1-5	CASSESRAVNQPQHF	TGTGCCAGCAGTGAATCGAGGGCAGTCAATCAGCCCCAGCATTTT
-	-	TRBV5-8	TRBJ2-1	CASRAQGSTEQFF	TGTGCCAGCAGAGCACAGGGATCAACTGAGCAGTTCTTC
-	-	TRBV27	TRBJ2-7	CASSFSVGSEQYF	TGTGCCAGCAGTTTCTCCGTCGGGTCCGAGCAGTACTTC
TRBD1	few	TRBV7-8	TRBJ1-5	CASTGQGSQPQHF	TGTGCCAGCACCGGACAGGGGAGTCAGCCCCAGCATTTT
TRBD1	-	TRBV19	TRBJ1-1	CASSKGTGRGLTEAFF	TGTGCCAGTAGTAAAGGGACAGGGAGAGGTTTGACTGAAGCTTTCTTT
TRBD2	-	TRBV5-1	TRBJ2-7	CASSGRTSGSGYEQYF	TGCGCCAGCAGCGGACGGACTAGCGGGAGTGGATACGAGCAGTACTTC
-	once	TRBV7-2	TRBJ2-1	CASSVNSYNEQFF	TGTGCCAGCAGCGTAAACTCCTACAATGAGCAGTTCTTC
TRBD1	-	TRBV19	TRBJ2-1	CASSTRGTGIYNEQFF	TGTGCCAGTAGTACCAGGGGGACAGGGATATACAATGAGCAGTTCTTC
TRBD1	-	TRBV2	TRBJ2-7	CASRQGRGEQYF	TGTGCCAGCCGACAGGGAAGGGGCGAGCAGTACTTC
TRBD1	-	TRBV28	TRBJ1-5	CASTSAQGQGRPQHF	TGTGCCAGCACCTCCGCTCAGGGACAGGGAAGGCCCCAGCATTTT
-	-	TRBV2	TRBJ1-1	CASARDMDTEAFF	TGTGCCAGTGCCCGGGACATGGACACTGAAGCTTTCTTT
TRBD2	-	TRBV7-9	TRBJ2-5	CASSARTSGETQYF	TGTGCCAGCAGCGCCCGGACTAGCGGAGAGACCCAGTACTTC
TRBD1	-	TRBV5-8	TRBJ1-1	CASSSRTGWTEAFF	TGTGCCAGCAGCTCGAGGACAGGGTGGACTGAAGCTTTCTTT